The entry below describes one TCR beta chain. Produced via immunoSEQ multiplex PCR; TCRdb's table is partial and in-frame only. This sample has roughly 40,000 clones, with approximately 90% found just once. This specimen belongs to a study of control samples from healthy donors and cancer patients. This CDR3 contains 15 residues. V lost 2 bases and J 2 bases, leaving 9 bases between the germline ends. Germline V CDR1 and CDR2: KGHSH, LQKENI. The sequence derives from a woman in her fifties or sixties in good health. Sequenced: blood. The J gene is TRBJ2-2, the V gene TRBV18; D not resolved. The CDR3 nucleotides are TGTGCCAGCTCACCATTCAGGCGTAACACCGGGGAGCTGTTTTTT. This encodes CASSPFRRNTGELFF. Full variable domain (remainder filled in from reference TRBV18 and TRBJ2-2): NAGVMQNPRHLVRRRGQEARLRCSPMKGHSHVYWYRQLPEEGLKFMVYLQKENIIDESGMPKERFSAEFPKEGPSILRIQQVVRGDSAAYFCASSPFRRNTGELFFGEGSRLTVL.